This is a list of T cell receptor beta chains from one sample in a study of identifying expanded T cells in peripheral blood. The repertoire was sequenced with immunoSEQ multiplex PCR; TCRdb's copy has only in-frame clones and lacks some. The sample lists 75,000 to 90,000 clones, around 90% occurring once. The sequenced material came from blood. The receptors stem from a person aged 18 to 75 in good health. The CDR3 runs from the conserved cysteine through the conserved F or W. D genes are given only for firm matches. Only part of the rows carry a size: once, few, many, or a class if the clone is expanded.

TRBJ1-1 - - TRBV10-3 CAITEPSREAEAFF TGTGCCATCACCGAGCCATCAAGAGAGGCTGAAGCTTTCTTT
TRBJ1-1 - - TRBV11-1 CASSLQGINTEAFF TGTGCCAGCAGCCTCCAGGGGATCAACACTGAAGCTTTCTTT
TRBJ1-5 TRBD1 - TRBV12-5 CASGATGGNQPQHF TGTGCTAGTGGGGCTACAGGGGGCAATCAGCCCCAGCATTTT
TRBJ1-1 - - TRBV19 CASILDSSYTEAFF TGTGCCAGTATTTTAGATTCTTCGTACACTGAAGCTTTCTTT
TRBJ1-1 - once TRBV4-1 CASSQVSGGTEAFF TGCGCCAGCAGCCAAGTCTCAGGAGGCACTGAAGCTTTCTTT
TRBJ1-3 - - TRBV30 CAWSVHSGNTIYF TGTGCCTGGAGTGTACACTCTGGAAACACCATATATTTT
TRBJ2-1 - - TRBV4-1 CASSQDQPYNEQFF TGCGCCAGCAGCCAAGATCAGCCGTACAATGAGCAGTTCTTC
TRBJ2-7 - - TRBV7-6 CASGSGRSYEQYF TGTGCCAGCGGTTCGGGACGGTCCTACGAGCAGTACTTC
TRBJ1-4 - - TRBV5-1 CASSSTGGLSEKLFF TGCGCCAGCAGCTCGACTGGGGGCTTAAGTGAAAAACTGTTTTTT
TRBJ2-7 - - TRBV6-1 CASKPGTGHYEQYF TGTGCCAGCAAACCCGGGACCGGTCACTACGAGCAGTACTTC
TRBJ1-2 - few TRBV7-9 CASSFRGEKGYTF TGTGCCAGCAGCTTCCGTGGGGAGAAAGGCTACACCTTC
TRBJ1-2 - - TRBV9 CASSVEGGNLGGYTF TGTGCCAGCAGCGTAGAGGGAGGGAATCTAGGTGGCTACACCTTC
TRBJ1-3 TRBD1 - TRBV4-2 CASSMRQGGSGNTIYF TGTGCCAGCAGTATGAGACAGGGAGGTAGTGGAAACACCATATATTTT
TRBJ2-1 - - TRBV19 CASSIGGGGYNEQFF TGTGCCAGTAGTATAGGCGGGGGCGGCTACAATGAGCAGTTCTTC
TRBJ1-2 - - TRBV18 CASSPYEGSGGYTF TGTGCCAGCTCACCATATGAGGGGAGCGGTGGCTACACCTTC
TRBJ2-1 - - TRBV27 CASSLAGQPYNEQFF TGTGCCAGCAGTTTGGCGGGACAGCCCTACAATGAGCAGTTCTTC
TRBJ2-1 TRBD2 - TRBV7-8 CASSRYAGLAALRGEQFF TGTGCCAGCAGCAGGTACGCCGGACTAGCGGCCCTCCGGGGGGAGCAGTTCTTC
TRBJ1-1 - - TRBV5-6 CASSLAASLEAFF TGTGCCAGCAGCTTGGCCGCGAGTCTTGAAGCTTTCTTT
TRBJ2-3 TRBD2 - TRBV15 CATSSGGAGTDTQYF TGTGCCACCAGCAGCGGGGGGGCTGGCACAGATACGCAGTATTTT
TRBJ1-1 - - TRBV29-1 CSVKTGPEAFF TGCAGCGTGAAAACAGGGCCTGAAGCTTTCTTT
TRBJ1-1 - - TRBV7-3 CASSDGPGSGFGTEAFF TGTGCCAGCAGCGATGGACCAGGGTCTGGGTTCGGCACTGAAGCTTTCTTT
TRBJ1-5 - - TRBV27 CASGAGNQPQHF TGTGCCAGCGGCGCAGGGAATCAGCCCCAGCATTTT
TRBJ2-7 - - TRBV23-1 CASSQLQGRRYEQYF TGCGCCAGCAGTCAGTTACAGGGACGGAGATACGAGCAGTACTTC
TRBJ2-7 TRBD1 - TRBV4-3 CASSQDGSGRGIHEQYF TGCGCCAGCAGCCAAGATGGCTCAGGCAGGGGGATCCACGAGCAGTACTTC
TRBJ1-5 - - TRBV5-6 CASSLGRGPQHF TGTGCCAGCAGCTTGGGGCGCGGGCCCCAGCATTTT
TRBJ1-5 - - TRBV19 CASSPDSPSNQPQHF TGTGCCAGTAGTCCCGATAGCCCTAGCAATCAGCCCCAGCATTTT
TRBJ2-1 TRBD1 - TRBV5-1 CASSLGQGTYNEQFF TGCGCCAGCAGCTTGGGACAGGGGACCTACAATGAGCAGTTCTTC
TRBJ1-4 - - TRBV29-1 CSGGGGGSAEKLFF TGCAGCGGGGGGGGAGGTGGTTCGGCTGAAAAACTGTTTTTT
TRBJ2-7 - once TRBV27 CASSLTGISNSYEQYF TGTGCCAGCAGTTTAACGGGGATCAGCAACTCCTACGAGCAGTACTTC
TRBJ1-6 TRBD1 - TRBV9 CASSVDPGGNNSPLHF TGTGCCAGCAGCGTAGATCCAGGGGGAAATAATTCACCCCTCCACTTT
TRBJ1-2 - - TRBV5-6 CASSLVGRDYGYTF TGTGCCAGCAGCTTGGTGGGCAGGGACTATGGCTACACCTTC
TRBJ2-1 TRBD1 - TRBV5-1 CASSSGQGSYNEQFF TGCGCCAGCAGCTCCGGACAGGGATCCTACAATGAGCAGTTCTTC
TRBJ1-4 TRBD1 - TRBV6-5 CASRAGTGYEKLFF TGTGCCAGCAGAGCTGGGACAGGGTATGAAAAACTGTTTTTT
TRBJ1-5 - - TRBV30 CAWSPSGSNQPQHF TGTGCCTGGAGCCCTTCTGGCAGCAATCAGCCCCAGCATTTT
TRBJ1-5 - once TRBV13 CASSLGRTRPQHF TGTGCCAGCAGCTTGGGGAGGACTCGTCCCCAGCATTTT
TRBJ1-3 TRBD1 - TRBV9 CASSVDRVPGNTIYF TGTGCCAGCAGCGTTGACAGGGTTCCAGGAAACACCATATATTTT
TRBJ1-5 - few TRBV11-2 CASSLGLGQPQHF TGTGCCAGCAGCTTAGGGCTTGGTCAGCCCCAGCATTTT
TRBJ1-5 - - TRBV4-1 CASSQAPGREANQPQHF TGCGCCAGCAGCCAGGCGCCGGGCAGGGAGGCCAATCAGCCCCAGCATTTT
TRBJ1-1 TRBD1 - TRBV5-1 CASSSKPGGTEAFF TGCGCCAGCAGCTCTAAGCCAGGGGGGACTGAAGCTTTCTTT
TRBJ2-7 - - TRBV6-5 CASSLAGSYEQYF TGTGCCAGCAGCCTAGCCGGATCTTACGAGCAGTACTTC
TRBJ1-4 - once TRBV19 CASSIGIRTDKEKLFF TGTGCCAGTAGTATCGGAATACGGACAGATAAGGAAAAACTGTTTTTT
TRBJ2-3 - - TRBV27 CASTQGGLYTDTQYF TGTGCCAGCACGCAAGGGGGACTTTACACAGATACGCAGTATTTT
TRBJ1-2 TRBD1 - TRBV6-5 CASSRGGTGYGYTF TGTGCCAGCAGCCGCGGCGGGACAGGCTATGGCTACACCTTC
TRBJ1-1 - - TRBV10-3 CAIKGGDTEAFF TGTGCCATAAAAGGGGGGGACACTGAAGCTTTCTTT
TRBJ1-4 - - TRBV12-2 CASRTRTGIILFF TGTGCAAGTCGCACCCGGACAGGGATTATACTGTTTTTT
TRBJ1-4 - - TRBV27 CASSRINEKLFF TGTGCCAGCAGTCGCATTAATGAAAAACTGTTTTTT
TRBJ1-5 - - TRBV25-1 CASSRTASNQPQHF TGTGCCAGCAGCCGGACAGCTAGCAATCAGCCCCAGCATTTT
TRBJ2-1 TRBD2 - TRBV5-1 CASSLASLAGRDEQFF TGCGCCAGCAGCTTGGCCTCCCTAGCGGGAAGGGATGAGCAGTTCTTC
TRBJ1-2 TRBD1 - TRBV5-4 CASSSMFVRDRGTYGYTF TGTGCCAGCAGCTCAATGTTTGTACGGGACAGGGGTACCTATGGCTACACCTTC
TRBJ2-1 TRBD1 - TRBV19 CASSISRGLGNEQFF TGTGCCAGTAGTATTTCCAGGGGGCTTGGTAATGAGCAGTTCTTC
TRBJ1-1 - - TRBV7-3 CASSSTPDRVNTEAFF TGTGCCAGCAGCTCTACCCCCGACAGAGTGAACACTGAAGCTTTCTTT
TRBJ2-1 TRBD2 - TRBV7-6 CASSSSLAGGGSEQFF TGTGCCAGCAGCTCAAGCTTAGCGGGAGGTGGGAGTGAGCAGTTCTTC
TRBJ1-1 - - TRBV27 CASSPKGPSNTEAFF TGTGCCAGCAGTCCTAAGGGACCGAGTAACACTGAAGCTTTCTTT
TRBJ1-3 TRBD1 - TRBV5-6 CASSFGQGAGNTIYF TGTGCCAGCAGCTTCGGACAGGGAGCTGGAAACACCATATATTTT
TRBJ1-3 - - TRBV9 CASTAGNTIYF TGTGCCAGCACGGCCGGTAACACCATATATTTT
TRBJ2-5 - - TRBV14 CASSQRSVGIGETQYF TGTGCCAGCAGCCAAAGAAGCGTGGGAATTGGGGAGACCCAGTACTTC
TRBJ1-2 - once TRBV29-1 CSVPRGSYGYTF TGCAGCGTTCCTCGGGGTTCTTATGGCTACACCTTC